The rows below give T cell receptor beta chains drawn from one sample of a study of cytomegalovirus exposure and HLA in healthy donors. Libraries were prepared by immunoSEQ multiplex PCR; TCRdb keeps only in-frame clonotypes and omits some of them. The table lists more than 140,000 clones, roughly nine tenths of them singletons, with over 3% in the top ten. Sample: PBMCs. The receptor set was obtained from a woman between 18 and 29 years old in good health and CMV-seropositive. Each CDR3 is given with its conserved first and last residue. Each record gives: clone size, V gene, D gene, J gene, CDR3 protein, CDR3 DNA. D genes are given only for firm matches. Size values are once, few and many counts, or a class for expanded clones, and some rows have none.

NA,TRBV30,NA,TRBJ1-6,CAWSRGYNSPLHF,TGTGCCTGGAGTCGGGGCTATAATTCACCCCTCCACTTT
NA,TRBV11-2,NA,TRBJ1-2,CASSLVDSPYGYTF,TGTGCCAGCAGCTTAGTGGACAGTCCCTATGGCTACACCTTC
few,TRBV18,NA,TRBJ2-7,CASSPMGGSYEQYF,TGTGCCAGCTCACCAATGGGCGGGTCCTACGAGCAGTACTTC
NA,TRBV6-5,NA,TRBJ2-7,CASSYSTGYEQYF,TGTGCCAGCAGTTACTCTACGGGGTACGAGCAGTACTTC
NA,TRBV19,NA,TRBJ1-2,CASSMSVEGYTF,TGTGCCAGTAGTATGTCCGTGGAGGGCTACACCTTC
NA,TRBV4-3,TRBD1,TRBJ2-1,CASSIRTGQEKFF,TGCGCCAGCAGCATACGGACCGGACAGGAAAAGTTCTTC
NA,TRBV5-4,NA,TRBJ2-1,CASSLDNTNEQFF,TGTGCCAGCAGCTTGGACAATACCAATGAGCAGTTCTTC
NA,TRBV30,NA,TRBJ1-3,CAWRNLDRFNSGNTIYF,TGTGCCTGGAGGAACTTGGACAGATTTAACTCTGGAAACACCATATATTTT
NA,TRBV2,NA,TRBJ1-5,CASSEGALSPQHF,TGTGCCAGCAGTGAAGGAGCACTATCGCCCCAGCATTTT
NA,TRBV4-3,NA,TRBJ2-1,CASSHGTQRTSSYNEQFF,TGCGCCAGCAGCCATGGGACTCAGCGAACAAGCTCCTACAATGAGCAGTTCTTC
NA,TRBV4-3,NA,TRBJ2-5,CASSPPGHHQETQYF,TGCGCCAGCAGCCCACCGGGACACCACCAAGAGACCCAGTACTTC
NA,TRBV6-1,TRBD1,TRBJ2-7,CASRKDREHSYEQYF,TGTGCCAGCAGGAAGGACAGGGAACACTCCTACGAGCAGTACTTC
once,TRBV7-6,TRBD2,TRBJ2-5,CASSRFRLAGGETQYF,TGTGCCAGCAGCCGATTCCGGCTAGCGGGAGGAGAGACCCAGTACTTC
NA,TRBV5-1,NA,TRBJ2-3,CASSSSRAITDTQYF,TGCGCCAGCAGCTCTTCCAGGGCTATCACAGATACGCAGTATTTT
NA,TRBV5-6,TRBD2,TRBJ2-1,CASSFLAGVRNEQFF,TGTGCCAGCAGCTTTCTAGCGGGAGTACGCAATGAGCAGTTCTTC
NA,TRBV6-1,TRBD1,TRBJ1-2,CASSERDRAANYGYTF,TGTGCCAGCAGTGAACGGGACAGGGCTGCTAACTATGGCTACACCTTC
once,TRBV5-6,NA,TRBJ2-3,CASSTGRADTQYF,TGTGCCAGCAGCACAGGAAGGGCAGATACGCAGTATTTT
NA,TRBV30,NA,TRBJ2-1,CACSEGHYNNEQFF,TGTGCCTGTTCGGAGGGCCACTATAACAATGAGCAGTTCTTC
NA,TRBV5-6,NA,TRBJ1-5,CASSFGSNQPQHF,TGTGCCAGCAGCTTCGGTAGCAATCAGCCCCAGCATTTT
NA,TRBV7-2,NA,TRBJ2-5,CASSLGQGWGQETQYF,TGTGCCAGCAGCTTAGGGCAGGGATGGGGCCAAGAGACCCAGTACTTC
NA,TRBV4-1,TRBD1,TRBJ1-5,CASSQSSWRGHQPQHF,TGCGCCAGCAGCCAAAGTTCCTGGAGGGGGCATCAGCCCCAGCATTTT
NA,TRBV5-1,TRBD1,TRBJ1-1,CASGTGVNTEAFF,TGCGCCAGCGGCACAGGGGTGAACACTGAAGCTTTCTTT
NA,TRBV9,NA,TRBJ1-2,CASSVEEGGYTF,TGTGCCAGCAGCGTAGAGGAGGGAGGCTACACCTTC
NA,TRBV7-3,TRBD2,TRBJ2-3,CASSPGLAGLTNTQYF,TGTGCCAGCAGCCCAGGGCTAGCGGGCCTCACCAATACGCAGTATTTT
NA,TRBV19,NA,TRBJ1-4,CASSIEWRQKLFF,TGTGCCAGTAGTATAGAATGGAGGCAGAAACTGTTTTTT
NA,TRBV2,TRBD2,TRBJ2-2,CASSEAPGLAPTGELFF,TGTGCCAGCAGTGAAGCGCCGGGACTAGCCCCCACCGGGGAGCTGTTTTTT
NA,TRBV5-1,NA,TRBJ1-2,CASSPRTSIYGYTF,TGCGCCAGCAGCCCCAGGACATCCATCTATGGCTACACCTTC
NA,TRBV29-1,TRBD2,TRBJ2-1,CSHGAGGFREQFF,TGCAGCCATGGAGCGGGAGGGTTTAGGGAGCAGTTCTTC
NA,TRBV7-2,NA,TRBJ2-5,CASSPGQPQETQYF,TGTGCCAGCAGCCCTGGACAGCCCCAAGAGACCCAGTACTTC
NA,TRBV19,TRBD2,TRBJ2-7,CASTLAVTYEQYF,TGTGCCAGTACCCTAGCGGTTACCTACGAGCAGTACTTC
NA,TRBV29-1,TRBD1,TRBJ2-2,CSVDSGTGLAGELFF,TGCAGCGTTGACTCTGGGACAGGTCTGGCCGGGGAGCTGTTTTTT
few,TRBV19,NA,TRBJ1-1,CASSIDRGALRAFF,TGTGCCAGTAGTATAGATCGGGGGGCGCTTAGGGCTTTCTTT
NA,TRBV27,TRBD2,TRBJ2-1,CASGDLAGARIEQFF,TGTGCCAGCGGGGACCTAGCGGGGGCCCGAATCGAGCAGTTCTTC
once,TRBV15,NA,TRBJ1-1,CATSSGQTMNTEAFF,TGTGCCACCAGCAGCGGACAGACGATGAACACTGAAGCTTTCTTT
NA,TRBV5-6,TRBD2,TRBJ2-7,CASSLGQRGTYEQYF,TGTGCCAGCAGCTTGGGTCAGCGGGGTACCTACGAGCAGTACTTC
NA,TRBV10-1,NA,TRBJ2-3,CASSGTTRNTQYF,TGCGCCAGCAGTGGGACAACACGAAATACGCAGTATTTT
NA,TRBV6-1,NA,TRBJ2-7,CASSAPAAAGYEQYF,TGTGCCAGCAGTGCACCCGCGGCCGCTGGTTACGAGCAGTACTTC
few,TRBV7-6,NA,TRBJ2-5,CASRPRGPETQYF,TGTGCCAGCAGGCCCAGGGGACCAGAGACCCAGTACTTC
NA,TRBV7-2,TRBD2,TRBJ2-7,CASSLAWREGRRF,TGTGCCAGCAGCTTAGCGTGGCGGGAGGGTAGAAGGTTC
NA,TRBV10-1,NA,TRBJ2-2,CASSEARQAAGELFF,TGCGCCAGCAGTGAGGCCCGCCAGGCCGCCGGGGAGCTGTTTTTT
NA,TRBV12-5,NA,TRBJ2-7,CASGPDQLGYEQYF,TGTGCTAGTGGACCTGACCAACTAGGCTACGAGCAGTACTTC
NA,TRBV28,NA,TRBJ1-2,CASSPHRVNYGYTF,TGTGCCAGCAGCCCCCACAGGGTAAACTATGGCTACACCTTC
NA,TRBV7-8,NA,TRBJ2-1,CASSLALEGEQFF,TGTGCCAGCAGCTTAGCGCTGGAGGGCGAGCAGTTCTTC
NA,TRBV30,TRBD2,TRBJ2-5,CAWSVDGRAQETQYF,TGTGCCTGGAGTGTGGACGGGAGGGCGCAAGAGACCCAGTACTTC
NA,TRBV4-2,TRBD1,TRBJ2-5,CASSQTGQAQETQYF,TGTGCCAGCAGCCAAACTGGACAGGCCCAAGAGACCCAGTACTTC
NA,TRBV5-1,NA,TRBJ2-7,CASSLGGHEQYF,TGCGCCAGCAGCTTGGGGGGCCACGAGCAGTACTTC
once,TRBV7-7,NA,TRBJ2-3,CASSLAGRGDTQYF,TGTGCTAGCAGCTTAGCCGGGAGAGGAGATACGCAGTATTTT
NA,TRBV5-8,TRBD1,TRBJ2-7,CASNLGTGGKEQYF,TGTGCCAGCAACCTTGGGACAGGGGGTAAAGAGCAGTACTTC
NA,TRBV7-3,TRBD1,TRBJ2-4,CASSPGFGTQGDIQYF,TGTGCCAGCAGCCCTGGGTTTGGGACCCAGGGGGACATTCAGTACTTC
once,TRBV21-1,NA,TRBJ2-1,CASRELFDEQFF,TGTGCCAGCAGGGAGTTGTTCGATGAGCAGTTCTTC
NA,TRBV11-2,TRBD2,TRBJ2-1,CASSLGLAGNEQFF,TGTGCCAGCAGCCTGGGACTAGCTGGGAATGAGCAGTTCTTC